This T cell receptor (beta chain) was retrieved from a study of cytomegalovirus exposure and HLA in healthy donors. Worth noting for this clone: Its specificity is not known.

Study-wide results and caveats: According to the study, 160 or so TCR beta chains were cytomegalovirus-associated. The likely explanation for a cluster of highly shared sequence variants was sequencing artifact.

13 Jbeta primers and 60 Vbeta primers were used for the PCR. Assay used: immunoSEQ multiplex PCR; TCRdb lists only in-frame clones, some missing. The profile covers 200,000 to 250,000 clones, with approximately 78% appearing a single time and 2.5% to 3% taken by the ten largest. The CDR3 has 14 amino acids. V was shortened by 8 bases and J by 2 bases, with 14 bases between the two germline ends. Germline loops: CDR1 MNHEY, CDR2 SMNVEV (reference sequence). The chain has TRBV27 and TRBJ2-3; unclear D gene. The sequenced sample was PBMCs. The clonotype originates from a man younger than 45 in good health and CMV-seronegative. CDR3 sequence reads: CASRSGSPTDTQYF. In DNA form, the CDR3 reads TGTGCCAGCCGATCAGGAAGCCCCACAGATACGCAGTATTTT.